This entry lists 4 T cell receptor beta chains sequenced from one sample in a study of Graves' ophthalmopathy and Graves' hyperthyroidism (dated by TCRdb to the late 2010s). For sequencing, an Illumina HiSeq 2000 was employed. For repertoire sequencing, the TCR beta CDR3 regions were amplified from RNA transcripts. HTBI primers and the Qiagen OneStep RT-PCR kit were used in a first-round RT-PCR, which was followed by a second-round multiplex PCR, size selection and purification. The public sequencing data were trimmed at Q25 with fastp and processed into clonotypes with MiXCR by TCRdb, which kept only in-frame beta chains. Rows with a matching CDR3 protein are joined into one entry that keeps the most common DNA and genes. Here the sample has about 400,000 distinct CDR3 sequences; about 17% occur a single time. The leading ten clones occupy 1.6% of the sample. Sequenced: peripheral blood. Receptors originate from a woman between 18 and 29 years old with Graves' ophthalmopathy. Donor details come from another sample of the same person, matched by shared clones.

The rearrangement links TRBV24-1 to TRBJ2-5; the match to TRBD1 covers 7 bases. The CDR3 runs to 17 residues. Germline CDR1 is KGHDR and CDR2 is SFDVKD. J gave up 2 bases and V 1 base, and 9 bases lay outside the gene matches. CDR3 amino acids: CATSDFPAGGLQETQYF. DNA for the CDR3: TGTGCCACCAGTGATTTCCCAGCAGGGGGTTTACAAGAGACCCAGTACTTC.

Many counts were recorded for this clonotype. The chain joins TRBV7-8 to TRBJ1-3, with no clear D. Germline V lookup: CDR1 SGHVS, CDR2 FQNEAQ. The CDR3 sequence is 14 residues long. The V end was cut by 8 bases, the J end by 0 bases, with 11 bases between. The CDR3 DNA reads as TGTGCCAGCGCGAAGGCAGACTCTGGAAACACCATATATTTT. Amino acid sequence: CASAKADSGNTIYF.

This clonotype was detected ten times or more. No conserved phenylalanine or tryptophan ends this CDR3, so it is likely a read error. The limits of the CDR3 on the DNA are not certain, so only TCRdb's listed CDR3 is given. The chain joins TRBV20-1 to TRBJ2-4; TRBD1 is the table's D call, not checked against the DNA. Both ends counted, the CDR3 spans 11 residues. CDR1 and CDR2 from the germline V gene are DFQATT and SNEGSKA (reference sequence). CDR3 sequence reads: CSAGGARNAVL.

As concerns this clonotype: At one end the junction does not follow the germline gene, possibly because of a read error. This chain links TRBV12-3 or TRBV12-4 with TRBJ2-5, with a tentative D call TRBD1 (6 bases). The CDR3 extends over 13 amino acids. The CDR3 DNA follows: TGTGCCAGCAGGCCGGACAACGACAGGACCCACTGCTTC. This gives the protein CASRPDNDRTHCF.